This TCR beta chain was profiled in a study of T cell changes during pregnancy in multiple sclerosis. This CDR3 region has 13 residues. The ends were cut back, 5 bases at V and 1 base at J, with 8 bases in the middle. Per germline, CDR1 SGHTA and CDR2 FQGTGA. Sequencing used immunoSEQ multiplex PCR; TCRdb keeps in-frame clones, though not all of them. Of roughly 80,000 clones listed, 85% to 95% are singletons. This clone was observed a few times. The receptor comes from a female donor with multiple sclerosis, enrolled in a pregnancy study. The rearrangement links TRBV7-3 to TRBJ1-1; D is unresolved. Sequenced material: peripheral blood, taken in the first trimester of pregnancy. The CDR3 bases are TGTGCCAGCAGCCGAGGGTGGAACACTGAAGCTTTCTTT. This encodes CASSRGWNTEAFF.